This T cell receptor beta chain was documented in a study of cytomegalovirus exposure and HLA in healthy donors. Notes on the study in general: The CMV antigen specificity of three CMV-associated chains was confirmed through in vitro analysis. HLA alleles showed associations with around 15,000 TCR beta sequences in a later analysis, at a 0.05 false discovery rate.

Note on this clone: Its specificity is unknown.

The PCR ran on 60 Vbeta and 13 Jbeta primers. The protocol was immunoSEQ multiplex PCR, while the TCRdb copy is restricted to in-frame clones and leaves out a portion. The table lists about 190,000 clones, about 80% of them singletons. The CDR3 is 15 residues long. The ends were cut back, 5 bases at V and 5 bases at J, with 16 bases in the middle. Germline V CDR1 and CDR2: SEHNR, FQNEAQ (reference sequence). The genes are TRBV7-9 and TRBJ2-1, with D tentatively TRBD2 (6 bases). Sample: PBMCs. The source is a woman aged 35 to 49 in good health and CMV-seronegative. The chain's CDR3 is CASSRTLGGDNEQFF. The CDR3 nucleotides read TGTGCCAGCAGCCGTACTCTTGGCGGGGACAATGAGCAGTTCTTC.